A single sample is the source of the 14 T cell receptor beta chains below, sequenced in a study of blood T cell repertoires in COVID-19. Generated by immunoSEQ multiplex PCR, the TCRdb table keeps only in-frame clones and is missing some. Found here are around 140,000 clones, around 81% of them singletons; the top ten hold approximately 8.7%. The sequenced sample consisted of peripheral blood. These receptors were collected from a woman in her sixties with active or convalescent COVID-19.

CDR3 nucleotide sequence: TGTGCCAGCAGCTTAGTAGGAGACACTGAAGCTTTCTTT. This sequence encodes CASSLVGDTEAFF. The chain recombines TRBV7-2 with TRBJ1-1, with D uncertain. Trimming stripped 1 base from V and 3 bases from J, with 6 bases between. The CDR3 loop spans 13 amino acids. The germline CDR1 and CDR2 sequences are SGHTA and FQGNSA.

The CDR3 DNA follows: TGCGCCAGCAGCTTAACCTCCGGGACAGGGTTGAGGAAATACAATGAGCAGTTCTTC. It yields the protein CASSLTSGTGLRKYNEQFF. The chain has TRBV5-1 and TRBJ2-1, with 9 positions matching TRBD1. Germline trimming cut 2 bases from V and 4 bases from J; bases unmatched to any gene: 16. The germline CDR1 and CDR2 sequences are SGHRS and YFSETQ. CDR3 length: 19 residues.

The CDR3 DNA reads as TGTGCCAGCAGCCAAGGGCCGGGGGGTCCTATGAACACTGAAGCTTTCTTT. Protein: CASSQGPGGPMNTEAFF. The V gene is TRBV3-1 (or the pseudogene TRBV3-2), the J gene TRBJ1-1, with a tentative D call TRBD1 (5 bases). This CDR3 is built from 17 residues. Germline V gene data show CDR1 as LGHDT and CDR2 as YNNKEL (reference sequence). Trimming pared 1 base from V and 0 bases from J, leaving 15 bases between.

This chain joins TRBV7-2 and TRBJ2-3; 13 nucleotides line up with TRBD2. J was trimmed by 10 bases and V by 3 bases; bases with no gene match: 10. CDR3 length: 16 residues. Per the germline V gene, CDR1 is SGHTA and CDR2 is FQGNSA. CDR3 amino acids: CASSFTGTSGNSAQYF. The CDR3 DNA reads TGTGCCAGCAGCTTCACGGGGACTAGCGGGAACTCGGCGCAGTATTTT.

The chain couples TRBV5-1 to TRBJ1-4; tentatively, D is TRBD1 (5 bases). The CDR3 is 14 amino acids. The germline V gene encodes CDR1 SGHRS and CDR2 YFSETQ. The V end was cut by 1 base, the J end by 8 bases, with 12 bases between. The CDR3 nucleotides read TGCGCCAGCAGCTTGTCAGGGATTGAAGAAAAACTGTTTTTT. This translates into CASSLSGIEEKLFF.

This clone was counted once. The CDR3 nucleotides are TGTGCCATCAGGACCGGGACAAACTCTGGAAACACCATATATTTT. Amino acids: CAIRTGTNSGNTIYF. V and J are TRBV10-3 and TRBJ1-3; maybe TRBD1 (6 bases). CDR3 length: 15 amino acids. Looked up from germline, CDR1 is ENHRY and CDR2 is SYGVKD. Trimming cost V 6 bases and J 0 bases, with 12 bases left between them.

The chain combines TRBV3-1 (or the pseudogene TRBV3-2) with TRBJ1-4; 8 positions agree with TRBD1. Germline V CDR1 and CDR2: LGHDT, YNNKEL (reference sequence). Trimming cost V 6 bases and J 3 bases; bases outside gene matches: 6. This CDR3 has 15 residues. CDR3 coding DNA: TGTGCCAGCAGTCGCGGACAGGGTTCTAATGAAAAACTGTTTTTT. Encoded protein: CASSRGQGSNEKLFF.

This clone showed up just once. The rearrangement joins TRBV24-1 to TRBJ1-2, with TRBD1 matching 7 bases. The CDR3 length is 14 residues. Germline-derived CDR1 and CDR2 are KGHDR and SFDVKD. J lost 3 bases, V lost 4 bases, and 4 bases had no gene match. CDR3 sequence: CATSDDRVYYGYTF. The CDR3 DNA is TGTGCCACCAGTGACGACAGGGTGTACTATGGCTACACCTTC.

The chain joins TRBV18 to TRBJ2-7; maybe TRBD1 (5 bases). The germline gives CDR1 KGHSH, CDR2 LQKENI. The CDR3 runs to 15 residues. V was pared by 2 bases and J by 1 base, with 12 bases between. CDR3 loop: CASSPGNDRSYEQYF. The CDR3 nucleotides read TGTGCCAGCTCACCAGGAAATGACAGATCCTACGAGCAGTACTTC. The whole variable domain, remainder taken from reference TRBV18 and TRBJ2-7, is NAGVMQNPRHLVRRRGQEARLRCSPMKGHSHVYWYRQLPEEGLKFMVYLQKENIIDESGMPKERFSAEFPKEGPSILRIQQVVRGDSAAYFCASSPGNDRSYEQYFGPGTRLTVT.

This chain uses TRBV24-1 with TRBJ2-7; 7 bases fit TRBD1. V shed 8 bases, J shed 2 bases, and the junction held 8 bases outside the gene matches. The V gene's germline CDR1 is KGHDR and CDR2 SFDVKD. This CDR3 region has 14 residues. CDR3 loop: CATTLGDSAYEQYF. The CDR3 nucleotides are TGTGCCACCACCTTGGGGGACAGCGCCTACGAGCAGTACTTC.

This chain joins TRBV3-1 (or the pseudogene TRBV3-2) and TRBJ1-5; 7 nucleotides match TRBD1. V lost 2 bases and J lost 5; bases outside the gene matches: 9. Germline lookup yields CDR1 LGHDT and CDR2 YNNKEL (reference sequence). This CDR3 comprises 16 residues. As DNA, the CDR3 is TGTGCCAGCAGCCAATCTCTGGGCAGGGGGGATCAGCCCCAGCATTTT. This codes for CASSQSLGRGDQPQHF.

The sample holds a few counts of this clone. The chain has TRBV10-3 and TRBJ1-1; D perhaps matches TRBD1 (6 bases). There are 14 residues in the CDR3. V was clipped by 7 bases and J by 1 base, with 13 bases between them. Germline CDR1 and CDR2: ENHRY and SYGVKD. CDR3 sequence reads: CAITPTGQNTEAFF. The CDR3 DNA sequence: TGTGCCATCACCCCGACAGGACAGAACACTGAAGCTTTCTTT.

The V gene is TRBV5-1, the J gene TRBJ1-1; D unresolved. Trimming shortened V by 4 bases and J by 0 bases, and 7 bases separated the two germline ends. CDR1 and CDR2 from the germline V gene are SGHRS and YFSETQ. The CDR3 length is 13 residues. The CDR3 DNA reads TGCGCCAGCAGCATCAGTATGAACACTGAAGCTTTCTTT. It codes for CASSISMNTEAFF.

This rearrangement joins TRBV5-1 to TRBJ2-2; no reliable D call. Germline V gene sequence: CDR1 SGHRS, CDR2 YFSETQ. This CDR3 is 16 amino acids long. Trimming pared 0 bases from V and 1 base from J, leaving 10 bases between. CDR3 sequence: CASSLAQPGNTGELFF. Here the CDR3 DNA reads TGCGCCAGCAGCTTGGCCCAGCCAGGGAACACCGGGGAGCTGTTTTTT. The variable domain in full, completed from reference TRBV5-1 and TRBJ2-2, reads KAGVTQTPRYLIKTRGQQVTLSCSPISGHRSVSWYQQTPGQGLQFLFEYFSETQRNKGNFPGRFSGRQFSNSRSEMNVSTLELGDSALYLCASSLAQPGNTGELFFGEGSRLTVL.